This T cell receptor beta chain is drawn from a study of cytomegalovirus exposure and HLA in healthy donors. Study-wide points: In an earlier analysis, productive rearrangement rates for most beta V segments clustered near 87% or 30%. Later, an analysis found that common viral pathogens appeared to be linked with several of the most significant clusters. The authors judged a highly shared variant cluster likely a sequencing artifact. For TCR beta chains, V- and J-gene trimming was later linked to a missense DCLRE1C variant.

Primers: 60 Vbeta forward and 13 Jbeta reverse. Generated by immunoSEQ multiplex PCR, the TCRdb table keeps only in-frame clones and is missing some. The sample lists some 80,000 clones, over 65% occurring once. V gave up 7 bases and J gave up 4 bases, with 13 bases separating them. The CDR3 covers 13 residues. The germline V gene has CDR1 LNHDA and CDR2 SQIVND (reference sequence). This clone was observed a handful of times. The antigen is not known. Sequenced sample: PBMCs. The chain is built from TRBV19 and TRBJ1-2; D might be TRBD1 (6 bases). This clonotype originated in a man aged 45-60 years in good health and CMV-seronegative. The CDR3 DNA is TGTGCCAGTACCTTCGGACAGACCTATGGCTACACCTTC. It specifies CASTFGQTYGYTF.